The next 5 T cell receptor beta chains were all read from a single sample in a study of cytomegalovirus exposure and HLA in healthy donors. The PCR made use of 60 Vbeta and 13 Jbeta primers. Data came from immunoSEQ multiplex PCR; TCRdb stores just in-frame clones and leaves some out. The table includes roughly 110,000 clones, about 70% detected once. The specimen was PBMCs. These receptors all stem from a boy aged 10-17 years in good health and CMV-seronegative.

The CDR3 sequence: CASSYRDSSYEQYF. In DNA, the CDR3 is TGTGCCAGCAGTTACCGGGACAGCTCCTACGAGCAGTACTTC. The gene calls are TRBV6-5 and TRBJ2-7; TRBD1 agrees at 7 bases. With V trimmed by 2 bases and J by 0 bases, 1 base remained unmatched. The CDR3 covers 14 residues. Germline V gives CDR1 MNHEY, CDR2 SVGAGI.

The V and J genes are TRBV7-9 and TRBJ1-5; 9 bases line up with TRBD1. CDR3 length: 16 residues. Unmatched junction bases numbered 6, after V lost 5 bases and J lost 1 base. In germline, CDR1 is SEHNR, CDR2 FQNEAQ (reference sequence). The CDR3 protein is CASSPTGTGSNQPQHF. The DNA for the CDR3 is TGTGCCAGCAGCCCCACCGGGACAGGGAGCAATCAGCCCCAGCATTTT.

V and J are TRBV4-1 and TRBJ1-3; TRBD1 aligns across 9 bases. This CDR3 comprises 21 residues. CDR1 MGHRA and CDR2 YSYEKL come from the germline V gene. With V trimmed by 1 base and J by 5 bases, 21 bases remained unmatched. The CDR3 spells CASSQVQDRGATGGPRNTIYF. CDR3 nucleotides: TGCGCCAGCAGCCAAGTACAAGATAGGGGGGCCACAGGGGGCCCTCGAAACACCATATATTTT.

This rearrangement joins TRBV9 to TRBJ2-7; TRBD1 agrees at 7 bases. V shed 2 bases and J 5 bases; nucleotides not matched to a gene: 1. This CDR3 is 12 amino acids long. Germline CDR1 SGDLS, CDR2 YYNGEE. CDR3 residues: CASSVDRDEQYF. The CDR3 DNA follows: TGTGCCAGCAGCGTCGACAGGGACGAGCAGTACTTC.

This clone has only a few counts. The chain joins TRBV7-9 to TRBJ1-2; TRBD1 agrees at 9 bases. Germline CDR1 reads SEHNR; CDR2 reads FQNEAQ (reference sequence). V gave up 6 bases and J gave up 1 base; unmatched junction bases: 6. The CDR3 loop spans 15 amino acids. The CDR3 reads CASSSGQGINYGYTF. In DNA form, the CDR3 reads TGTGCCAGCAGTTCTGGACAGGGGATTAACTATGGCTACACCTTC.